This TCR beta chain was identified in a study of blood T cell repertoires in COVID-19. Study context: Sites across the United States, Italy and Spain contributed samples from acute and convalescent COVID-19. T cells, B-cell-depleted T cells, or PBMCs provided the cDNA or gDNA that served as material.

CDR3 length equals 14 residues. Germline loops: CDR1 SGHNT, CDR2 YYREEE (reference sequence). Trimming took 1 base from V and 2 from J, leaving 8 bases between them. Authors' processing steps: The authors estimated nucleated cell counts from reference gene primer amplification. The protocol was immunoSEQ multiplex PCR, while the TCRdb copy is restricted to in-frame clones and leaves out a portion. That table supplies the V and J calls and clone size; D and trimming were determined from the DNA. This sample yields around 140,000 clones, of which 80% are seen a single time; about 4% belongs to the top ten.

The source is a man in his 70s who had recovered from COVID-19. Sequences were obtained from peripheral blood. This chain connects TRBV5-4 to TRBJ2-3; D not resolved. The CDR3 DNA follows: TGTGCCAGCAGCTTGTTTACAAACACAGATACGCAGTATTTT. Amino acids: CASSLFTNTDTQYF.